The 30 T cell receptor beta chains listed next were all sequenced from one sample in a study of PD-1 blockade in classical Hodgkin lymphoma. The table came from immunoSEQ multiplex PCR; TCRdb's copy has only in-frame clones and leaves some out. The sample holds around 35,000 clones, about 70% seen once. Time point of the sample: cycle 4 day 1 (C4D1), after about 6 weeks of nivolumab. Every patient relapsed after autologous stem cell transplantation, and brentuximab vedotin exposure varied. The material sequenced was peripheral blood mononuclear cells (PBMCs), taken before the fourth cycle of nivolumab. All receptors derive from a human donor with classical Hodgkin lymphoma.

The V gene is TRBV5-1, the J gene TRBJ2-3; D is unresolved. Germline V gene lookup returns CDR1 SGHRS and CDR2 YFSETQ. The ends were cut back, 1 base at V and 0 bases at J, with 3 bases in the middle. The CDR3 sequence is 13 residues long. The CDR3 loop is CASSLRSTDTQYF. The CDR3 nucleotides read TGCGCCAGCAGCTTGCGGAGCACAGATACGCAGTATTTT. The complete variable domain, with remaining parts taken from reference TRBV5-1 and TRBJ2-3, reads KAGVTQTPRYLIKTRGQQVTLSCSPISGHRSVSWYQQTPGQGLQFLFEYFSETQRNKGNFPGRFSGRQFSNSRSEMNVSTLELGDSALYLCASSLRSTDTQYFGPGTRLTVL.

The chain recombines TRBV29-1 with TRBJ2-3, with 7 bases aligning to TRBD1. V lost 5 bases to trimming and J lost 1 base; unmatched junction nucleotides: 3. Per the germline V gene, CDR1 is SQVTM and CDR2 is ANQGSEA. The CDR3 has 13 residues. The CDR3 DNA reads as TGCAGCGTTCTAACAGGGGGCACAGATACGCAGTATTTT. Protein: CSVLTGGTDTQYF.

This clone has just one count. This chain links TRBV6-5 with TRBJ1-1; tentatively, D is TRBD1 (5 bases). The CDR3 is made up of 14 amino acids. Trimming stripped 6 bases from V and 0 bases from J, with 11 bases between. Germline V CDR1 and CDR2: MNHEY, SVGAGI. This CDR3 is CASRKGVMNTEAFF. CDR3 sequence (DNA): TGTGCCAGCAGAAAAGGGGTCATGAACACTGAAGCTTTCTTT.

CDR3 in amino acids: CAASTGAGANVLTF. The DNA for the CDR3 is TGTGCCGCATCGACAGGGGCTGGGGCCAACGTCCTGACTTTC. The J gene is TRBJ2-6, the V gene TRBV30; 8 nucleotides line up with TRBD1. V shed 8 bases, J shed 2 bases, and the junction held 5 bases outside the gene matches. There are 14 residues in the CDR3. Germline values: CDR1 GTSNPN, CDR2 SVGIG (reference sequence).

The CDR3 nucleotides are TGTGCCAGCAGCCCTACAGATGGCTACACCTTC. This encodes CASSPTDGYTF. The chain carries TRBV7-9 and TRBJ1-2; D gene uncertain. V was trimmed by 5 bases and J by 6 bases, leaving 7 bases between them. Germline V gene sequence: CDR1 SEHNR, CDR2 FQNEAQ (reference sequence). The CDR3 loop spans 11 amino acids.

The rearrangement uses TRBV28 and TRBJ1-1; D is uncertain. Trimming removed 5 bases at V and 6 bases at J, with 16 bases between. The CDR3 runs 14 residues. The germline V gene encodes CDR1 MDHEN and CDR2 SYDVKM. The CDR3 here is CASSPLTPGSEAFF. The CDR3 DNA reads TGTGCCAGCAGTCCCCTGACCCCGGGATCTGAAGCTTTCTTT.

This clone has only a few counts. The rearrangement uses TRBV30 and TRBJ1-1; D is undetermined. Germline values: CDR1 GTSNPN, CDR2 SVGIG (reference sequence). This CDR3 comprises 12 residues. V was trimmed by 2 bases and J by 4 bases, leaving 8 bases between them. The CDR3, as DNA: TGTGCCTGGAGTAAGGTTGGCACTGAAGCTTTCTTT. Translation: CAWSKVGTEAFF.

The chain combines TRBV27 with TRBJ2-7; TRBD2 is a possible D gene (6 bases). Germline V gene sequence: CDR1 MNHEY, CDR2 SMNVEV (reference sequence). The CDR3 has 14 amino acids. The V gene lost 3 bases and the J gene lost 2 bases, with 11 bases spanning the gap. CDR3 nucleotide sequence: TGTGCCAGCAGTTTCGGAGGGCCCACCTACGAGCAGTACTTC. Translated, it gives CASSFGGPTYEQYF.

This rearrangement joins TRBV15 to TRBJ2-1, with 16 bases matching TRBD2. Germline V CDR1 and CDR2: LNHNV, YYDKDF (reference sequence). V shed 5 bases and J 7 bases; nucleotides not matched to a gene: 11. The CDR3 sequence is 18 residues long. The DNA for the CDR3 is TGTGCCACCAGCCTGGGACTAGCGGGGGGGCAAGGGGTTAATGAGCAGTTCTTC. It translates to CATSLGLAGGQGVNEQFF.

The J gene is TRBJ1-5, the V gene TRBV15, with a possible D match to TRBD1 (5 bases). Germline CDR1 LNHNV, CDR2 YYDKDF (reference sequence). V was clipped by 0 bases and J by 4 bases, with 7 bases between them. The CDR3 totals 14 residues. In DNA, the CDR3 is TGTGCCACCAGCAGAGATCGGGGGAATCAGCCCCAGCATTTT. Encoded protein: CATSRDRGNQPQHF.

The V and J genes are TRBV27 and TRBJ2-7; TRBD1 matches at 9 bases. The ends lost 7 bases at V and 3 bases at J; junction bases unmatched: 7. The CDR3 is 14 amino acids. Germline loops: CDR1 MNHEY, CDR2 SMNVEV (reference sequence). The CDR3 DNA sequence: TGTGCCAGCACCGCGGGACAGGGTCTCTACGAGCAGTACTTC. Residues: CASTAGQGLYEQYF.

In this sample, this clone turned up once. J is TRBJ2-1 and V is TRBV27; D may be TRBD1 (7 bases). Trimming took off 9 bases at V and 0 bases at J, with 15 bases between the two ends. CDR1 and CDR2 (germline): MNHEY, SMNVEV (reference sequence). The length of the CDR3 is 15 residues. CDR3 amino acids: CASHQGGSSYNEQFF. CDR3 in DNA: TGTGCCAGTCACCAGGGGGGTAGCTCCTACAATGAGCAGTTCTTC.

This sequence joins TRBV30 and TRBJ1-5; TRBD1 agrees at 9 bases. Germline assignment: CDR1 GTSNPN and CDR2 SVGIG (reference sequence). The CDR3 covers 14 residues. Trimming took 1 base from V and 6 from J; bases not matched to a gene: 4. CDR3 residues: CAWSAQGAGQPQHF. The CDR3 DNA follows: TGTGCCTGGAGTGCACAGGGGGCGGGTCAGCCCCAGCATTTT. Supplemented by reference TRBV30 and TRBJ1-5, the full variable domain reads SQTIHQWPATLVQPVGSPLSLECTVEGTSNPNLYWYRQAAGRGLQLLFYSVGIGQISSEVPQNLSASRPQDRQFILSSKKLLLSDSGFYLCAWSAQGAGQPQHFGDGTRLSIL.

The sample holds one count of this clone. V gene TRBV9 combines with J gene TRBJ2-3; maybe TRBD2 (5 bases). V lost 2 bases and J lost 6, with 13 bases in between. This CDR3 spans 14 amino acids. Per the germline V gene, CDR1 is SGDLS and CDR2 is YYNGEE. The CDR3 nucleotides are TGTGCCAGCAGCGTCAGAACGAGGGTGGATACGCAGTATTTT. This translates into CASSVRTRVDTQYF.

This clone occurred a few times. The chain joins TRBV11-3 to TRBJ2-1, with a tentative D call TRBD1 (7 bases). V was shortened by 0 bases and J by 6 bases, with 21 bases between the two germline ends. There are 18 residues in the CDR3. CDR1 is SGHNT, CDR2 YENEEA, per germline. CDR3 nucleotides: TGTGCCAGCAGCTTAGATCAGGGGGGCTCCAACTCCCTCAATGAGCAGTTCTTC. Protein: CASSLDQGGSNSLNEQFF.

V gene TRBV28 combines with J gene TRBJ2-5; 13 positions match TRBD2. The CDR3 is made up of 16 amino acids. Per the germline V gene, CDR1 is MDHEN and CDR2 is SYDVKM. After removal of 5 bases from V and 9 bases from J, the junction contained 12 bases not matched to a gene. The CDR3 reads CASSDEGLAGPVSQYF. DNA for the CDR3: TGTGCCAGCAGTGACGAGGGACTAGCGGGACCCGTGTCCCAGTACTTC.

The chain recombines TRBV9 with TRBJ2-7; D not certain. CDR1 and CDR2 (germline): SGDLS, YYNGEE. The CDR3 has 13 residues. The germline V and J ends were trimmed by 3 bases and 5 bases, with 12 bases remaining between them. This CDR3 reads CASSAEAFDEQYF. In DNA form, the CDR3 reads TGTGCCAGCAGCGCAGAGGCTTTCGACGAGCAGTACTTC.

V gene TRBV7-9 combines with J gene TRBJ2-1; 10 bases map to TRBD2. The germline V gene encodes CDR1 SEHNR and CDR2 FQNEAQ (reference sequence). V was pared by 2 bases and J by 9 bases, with 4 bases of the junction left unmatched. This CDR3 comprises 14 residues. The CDR3 DNA reads TGTGCCAGCAGCTTAACTAGCGGGAAGCTTGAGCAGTTCTTC. It translates to CASSLTSGKLEQFF.

Only a few counts were recorded for this clone. This chain uses TRBV4-1 with TRBJ2-3; D might be TRBD2 (6 bases). V was trimmed by 5 bases and J by 4 bases, leaving 13 bases between them. CDR1 and CDR2 from the germline V gene are MGHRA and YSYEKL. The CDR3 has 14 residues. CDR3 DNA sequence: TGCGCCAGCAGCTTCATGGGGGAGGCAGATACGCAGTATTTT. This gives the protein CASSFMGEADTQYF.

This clone was recorded a few times. The CDR3 region has the DNA TGTGCCAGCAGCATGACTTCAGGGGGCGCCGCTGAAGCTTTCTTT. Translation: CASSMTSGGAAEAFF. The chain has TRBV7-3 and TRBJ1-1; 8 bases map to TRBD1. The CDR3 runs 15 residues. Per the germline V gene, CDR1 is SGHTA and CDR2 is FQGTGA. V was clipped by 5 bases and J by 6 bases; unmatched bases: 11.

The rearrangement links TRBV27 to TRBJ1-5, with D uncertain. The CDR3 sequence is 15 residues long. Germline V lookup: CDR1 MNHEY, CDR2 SMNVEV (reference sequence). Trimming removed 5 bases at V and 0 bases at J, with 11 bases between. The CDR3 DNA reads as TGTGCCAGCAGTATAACAAGATATAGCAATCAGCCCCAGCATTTT. Translating it yields CASSITRYSNQPQHF.

The chain employs TRBV11-2 and TRBJ2-5, with D maybe TRBD2 (6 bases). Germline-derived CDR1 and CDR2 are SGHAT and FQNNGV. CDR3 length equals 16 residues. Trimming cost V 4 bases and J 5 bases, with 20 bases left between them. DNA of the CDR3: TGTGCCAGCAGCTCTCACCGACTCCAAGGAGGGGAGACCCAGTACTTC. Amino acids: CASSSHRLQGGETQYF.

CDR3: CASSYSGLVTEAFF. In nucleotides, the CDR3 is TGTGCCAGCAGTTACTCAGGGCTAGTCACTGAAGCTTTCTTT. The chain has TRBV6-6 and TRBJ1-1; no clear D gene. Looked up from germline, CDR1 is MNHNY and CDR2 is SVGAGI (reference sequence). V lost 0 bases and J 4 bases, leaving 9 bases between the germline ends. CDR3 size: 14 residues.

The chain uses TRBV19 and TRBJ2-7, with a tentative D call TRBD2 (5 bases). Germline V gives CDR1 LNHDA, CDR2 SQIVND (reference sequence). The CDR3 runs 14 residues. V lost 5 bases and J lost 1, with 12 bases in between. The CDR3 loop is CASSPWTGSYEQYF. The CDR3 DNA reads TGTGCCAGTAGTCCTTGGACGGGGTCCTACGAGCAGTACTTC.

The CDR3 spells CASSLDRGNKETQYF. The DNA of the CDR3 is TGTGCCAGCAGTTTGGACAGGGGGAATAAAGAGACCCAGTACTTC. The rearrangement uses TRBV28 and TRBJ2-5, with 10 nucleotides matching TRBD1. This CDR3 contains 15 residues. From germline, CDR1 is MDHEN and CDR2 SYDVKM. V was clipped by 3 bases and J by 3 bases; unmatched bases: 4.

J is TRBJ2-2 and V is TRBV2, with D perhaps assigned TRBD1 or TRBD2 (5 bases each). The V end lost 8 bases, the J end lost 1 base, and 14 bases lay between the germline ends. The length of the CDR3 is 15 residues. Germline lookup yields CDR1 SNHLY and CDR2 FYNNEI. CDR3 loop: CASEGLYLNTGELFF. The CDR3 DNA sequence: TGTGCCAGCGAGGGGCTATATCTGAACACCGGGGAGCTGTTTTTT. Combining the CDR3 with reference TRBV2 and TRBJ2-2 gives the whole variable domain EPEVTQTPSHQVTQMGQEVILRCVPISNHLYFYWYRQILGQKVEFLVSFYNNEISEKSEIFDDQFSVERPDGSNFTLKIRSTKLEDSAMYFCASEGLYLNTGELFFGEGSRLTVL.

This clone has a handful of counts. The chain uses TRBV9 and TRBJ2-1; either TRBD1 or TRBD2 may fit D (6 bases each). The CDR3 sequence is 16 residues long. V was shortened by 5 bases and J by 0 bases, with 15 bases between the two germline ends. Germline V gene data show CDR1 as SGDLS and CDR2 as YYNGEE. The CDR3 loop reads CASSDTGASSYNEQFF. DNA of the CDR3: TGTGCCAGCAGTGATACGGGGGCAAGCTCCTACAATGAGCAGTTCTTC. The whole variable domain, filled in from reference TRBV9 and TRBJ2-1, reads DSGVTQTPKHLITATGQRVTLRCSPRSGDLSVYWYQQSLDQGLQFLIQYYNGEERAKGNILERFSAQQFPDLHSELNLSSLELGDSALYFCASSDTGASSYNEQFFGPGTRLTVL.

This clone was detected a few times. This rearrangement joins TRBV5-1 to TRBJ2-1; the match to TRBD2 covers 7 bases. CDR3 length: 15 residues. J lost 10 bases, V lost 4 bases, and 14 bases had no gene match. Germline V lookup: CDR1 SGHRS, CDR2 YFSETQ. The DNA of the CDR3 is TGCGCCAGCAGCGTGACCGCTAGCGGCCCACTCGAGCAGTTCTTC. It yields the protein CASSVTASGPLEQFF.

CDR3 nucleotides: TGTGCCAGCAGTCTCCTGGAGGGCGAAGGCTACGAGCAGTACTTC. Translated, it gives CASSLLEGEGYEQYF. This sequence joins TRBV28 and TRBJ2-7; possible D gene TRBD2, 6 bases. CDR3 length equals 15 residues. V was cut by 5 bases and J by 3 bases, with 17 bases left in between. Germline CDR1 MDHEN, CDR2 SYDVKM.

The rearrangement joins TRBV7-2 to TRBJ2-7; TRBD1 matches at 10 bases. With V trimmed by 1 base and J by 1 base, 4 bases remained unmatched. The germline V gene has CDR1 SGHTA and CDR2 FQGNSA. The CDR3 has 16 amino acids. This chain's CDR3 is CASSLGGTGESYEQYF. The CDR3 nucleotides are TGTGCCAGCAGCTTAGGAGGGACAGGGGAGTCCTACGAGCAGTACTTC.